A single sample is the source of the 26 T cell receptor beta chains below, sequenced in a study of T cell responses to AZD1222 COVID-19 vaccine. Libraries were prepared by immunoSEQ multiplex PCR; TCRdb keeps only in-frame clonotypes and omits some of them. The profile covers under 200,000 clones, with 88% appearing a single time and around 5.5% taken by the ten largest. The sequencing here drew on peripheral blood, taken on day 0 of AZD1222 vaccination. These receptors came from an adult in good health.

The chain joins TRBV12-3 or TRBV12-4 to TRBJ2-3; no clear D. With 3 bases removed from V and 3 bases from J, the gap between germline ends came to 4 bases. The CDR3 length is 12 residues. The chain's CDR3 is CASSFATDTQYF. The CDR3 DNA reads TGTGCCAGCAGTTTTGCGACAGATACGCAGTATTTT.

CDR3: CASSRRTGVGTEAFF. The CDR3 DNA is TGTGCCAGTAGCCGGCGGACAGGGGTAGGGACTGAAGCTTTCTTT. This sequence joins TRBV19 and TRBJ1-1; 9 bases are shared with TRBD1. The CDR3 length is 15 residues. Trimming at V came to 6 bases and at J to 5 bases, leaving 10 bases not matched to a gene. Germline CDR1 reads LNHDA; CDR2 reads SQIVND (reference sequence).

This rearrangement joins TRBV2 to TRBJ1-2; D gene ambiguous. The CDR3 consists of 13 residues. Germline CDR1 and CDR2: SNHLY and FYNNEI. Trimming removed 4 bases at V and 4 bases at J, with 10 bases between. CDR3 DNA sequence: TGTGCCAGCAGTGTGGGAGGTGGCTATGGCTACACCTTC. It is translated as CASSVGGGYGYTF.

This chain links TRBV15 with TRBJ2-1, with 7 bases aligning to TRBD2. Trimming at V came to 11 bases and at J to 0 bases, leaving 7 bases not matched to a gene. The CDR3 consists of 14 residues. Germline V lookup: CDR1 LNHNV, CDR2 YYDKDF (reference sequence). The CDR3 region is CAVASGSSYNEQFF. CDR3 coding DNA: TGTGCCGTCGCTAGCGGCTCCTCCTACAATGAGCAGTTCTTC.

The chain joins TRBV5-4 to TRBJ2-7; possibly TRBD2 for D (6 bases). Looked up from germline, CDR1 is SGHNT and CDR2 is YYREEE (reference sequence). Trimming stripped 4 bases from V and 6 bases from J, with 11 bases between. CDR3 length: 12 amino acids. In DNA, the CDR3 is TGTGCCAGCAGCCCCCTTAGCGGCGAGCAGTACTTC. Translated: CASSPLSGEQYF.

The gene calls are TRBV2 and TRBJ2-5; D unresolved. The CDR3 length is 13 residues. V was pared by 4 bases and J by 2 bases, with 8 bases between. Looked up from germline, CDR1 is SNHLY and CDR2 is FYNNEI. The CDR3 spells CASSADNQETQYF. The CDR3 bases are TGTGCCAGCAGTGCAGACAATCAAGAGACCCAGTACTTC.

The genes are TRBV27 and TRBJ1-2, with D unclear. CDR1 and CDR2 from the germline V gene are MNHEY and SMNVEV (reference sequence). The CDR3 length is 14 residues. The V end lost 2 bases, the J end lost 0 bases, and 7 bases lay between the germline ends. The CDR3 loop reads CASSLKGANYGYTF. The CDR3 nucleotides read TGTGCCAGCAGTTTAAAGGGAGCTAACTATGGCTACACCTTC.

The rearrangement uses TRBV5-5 and TRBJ1-1; possible D gene TRBD1, 6 bases. Germline loops: CDR1 SGHKS, CDR2 YYEKEE (reference sequence). CDR3 length equals 15 residues. The ends were cut back, 4 bases at V and 0 bases at J, with 13 bases in the middle. The CDR3 region has the DNA TGTGCCAGCAGCGCCTACAGGGCAATGAACACTGAAGCTTTCTTT. The encoded protein is CASSAYRAMNTEAFF.

The chain uses TRBV5-5 and TRBJ2-7; D possibly corresponds to TRBD1 (6 bases). The V gene's germline CDR1 is SGHKS and CDR2 YYEKEE (reference sequence). Deletions cut 0 bases from V and 7 bases from J, with 14 bases between. The CDR3 length is 14 residues. In nucleotides, the CDR3 is TGTGCCAGCAGCTTGGCCGTGGGGGCCAGGGAGCAGTACTTC. Protein product: CASSLAVGAREQYF.

The rearrangement links TRBV19 to TRBJ1-1, with a weak D call TRBD1 (5 bases). Germline V gives CDR1 LNHDA, CDR2 SQIVND (reference sequence). The V end was cut by 5 bases, the J end by 6 bases, with 16 bases between. The CDR3 runs 14 residues. The CDR3: CASSFLGTRPEAFF. The CDR3 DNA reads TGTGCCAGTAGTTTTCTGGGGACCAGACCTGAAGCTTTCTTT.

The chain combines TRBV29-1 with TRBJ2-7; 8 positions agree with TRBD2. This CDR3 contains 16 residues. The junction had 13 bases not matched to a gene; V was cut back by 4 bases and J by 2 bases. The V gene's germline CDR1 is SQVTM and CDR2 ANQGSEA. The DNA for the CDR3 is TGCAGCGTTGGGTTGCTGGCGGGGGGTTTCCCCTACGAGCAGTACTTC. Translation: CSVGLLAGGFPYEQYF.

This chain joins TRBV6-2 or TRBV6-3 and TRBJ1-2; 9 positions agree with TRBD1. V lost 4 bases, J lost 6 bases, and 9 bases stayed unmatched. This CDR3 has 15 amino acids. The germline V gene has CDR1 MNHEY and CDR2 SVGEGT. CDR3 nucleotides: TGTGCCAGCAGTTTTCCAGGACAGGGGACGCATGGCTACACCTTC. It specifies CASSFPGQGTHGYTF.

The chain uses TRBV5-6 and TRBJ1-2; D is possibly TRBD1 (5 bases). CDR1 SGHDT and CDR2 YYEEEE come from the germline V gene. The V end lost 4 bases, the J end lost 2 bases, and 9 bases lay between the germline ends. This CDR3 is 13 amino acids long. The CDR3 here is CASSLGRNYGYTF. CDR3 DNA: TGTGCCAGCAGCCTGGGACGGAACTATGGCTACACCTTC.

The chain employs TRBV4-3 and TRBJ2-5; TRBD1 matches at 9 bases. Germline values: CDR1 LGHNA, CDR2 YSLEER. The CDR3 is made up of 18 amino acids. The V gene end was trimmed by 1 base and the J gene end by 0 bases; junction bases not matched to a gene: 9. The CDR3 region has the DNA TGCGCCAGCAGCCAAGGGAGCAGACAGGGGGGGTACCAAGAGACCCAGTACTTC. Its protein is CASSQGSRQGGYQETQYF.

The table lists this clone with a count of one. This rearrangement joins TRBV7-2 to TRBJ1-1; TRBD1 matches 8 bases. The J segment lost 4 bases and the V segment lost 1 base, leaving 2 bases of the junction unmatched. The length of the CDR3 is 14 residues. In germline, CDR1 is SGHTA, CDR2 FQGNSA. CDR3 bases: TGTGCCAGCAGCTTAGATACAGGGGGCACTGAAGCTTTCTTT. Its protein product is CASSLDTGGTEAFF.

The rearrangement links TRBV7-9 to TRBJ1-4, with TRBD1 matching 8 bases. The CDR3 totals 15 residues. Germline V gene lookup returns CDR1 SEHNR and CDR2 FQNEAQ (reference sequence). V lost 5 bases and J lost 11; bases outside the gene matches: 13. CDR3 bases: TGTGCCAGCAGCCAGAGTCAACAGGGGGTCGGGAAACTGTTTTTT. This gives the protein CASSQSQQGVGKLFF. Looking up the rest from reference TRBV7-9 and TRBJ1-4 gives the full variable domain: DTGVSQNPRHKITKRGQNVTFRCDPISEHNRLYWYRQTLGQGPEFLTYFQNEAQLEKSRLLSDRFSAERPKGSFSTLEIQRTEQGDSAMYLCASSQSQQGVGKLFFGSGTQLSVL.

CDR3 sequence: CASSLGFNYEQYF. The CDR3 bases are TGTGCCAGCAGCTTGGGATTTAATTACGAGCAGTACTTC. The chain employs TRBV7-2 and TRBJ2-7; D is unresolved. The CDR3 has 13 residues. V was clipped by 3 bases and J by 4 bases, with 10 bases between them. Germline CDR1 and CDR2: SGHTA and FQGNSA.

The rearrangement links TRBV3-1 (or the pseudogene TRBV3-2) to TRBJ1-4; 7 bases match TRBD1. The trim removed 4 bases at V and 5 bases at J, leaving 4 bases unmatched. The germline V gene encodes CDR1 LGHDT and CDR2 YNNKEL (reference sequence). The CDR3 extends over 14 amino acids. For the CDR3, the DNA is TGTGCCAGCAGCCTAGGGGGCTTCAATGAAAAACTGTTTTTT. Translating it yields CASSLGGFNEKLFF.

The chain combines TRBV28 with TRBJ1-5, with 8 bases that match TRBD1. The CDR3 consists of 18 residues. Germline V gene lookup returns CDR1 MDHEN and CDR2 SYDVKM. V was pared by 6 bases and J by 0 bases, with 13 bases of the junction left unmatched. The DNA of the CDR3 is TGTGCCAGCAGCAAACTACAGGGGGGTACCTATAGCAATCAGCCCCAGCATTTT. This sequence encodes CASSKLQGGTYSNQPQHF.

The chain employs TRBV4-3 and TRBJ1-5, with TRBD1 matching over 8 bases. With V trimmed by 4 bases and J by 5 bases, 7 bases remained unmatched. CDR1 is LGHNA, CDR2 YSLEER, per germline. The CDR3 is made up of 15 amino acids. CDR3 coding DNA: TGCGCCAGCAGCCGAAATACAGGGGGGGATCAGCCCCAGCATTTT. Protein: CASSRNTGGDQPQHF.

V is TRBV6-1 and J is TRBJ1-5, with D perhaps matching TRBD1 (5 bases). This CDR3 has 15 residues. The germline gives CDR1 MNHNS, CDR2 SASEGT. The V gene lost 0 bases and the J gene lost 3 bases, with 9 bases spanning the gap. CDR3 loop: CASSEAGPNNQPQHF. CDR3 nucleotides: TGTGCCAGCAGTGAAGCGGGACCGAACAATCAGCCCCAGCATTTT.

This rearrangement joins TRBV10-3 to TRBJ2-1, with D unresolved. V was cut by 0 bases and J by 6 bases, with 6 bases left in between. Germline V gives CDR1 ENHRY, CDR2 SYGVKD. The CDR3 is 13 amino acids. CDR3 nucleotides: TGTGCCATCAGTGAGTCGGGCTTCAATGAGCAGTTCTTC. It yields the protein CAISESGFNEQFF.

The rearrangement joins TRBV30 to TRBJ1-2; D not resolved. Trimming stripped 5 bases from V and 7 bases from J, with 14 bases between. Germline V CDR1 and CDR2: GTSNPN, SVGIG (reference sequence). The CDR3 has 12 amino acids. The CDR3 sequence is CAWVLGLGGYTF. DNA for the CDR3: TGTGCCTGGGTCCTAGGGTTAGGTGGCTACACCTTC.

V gene TRBV7-2 combines with J gene TRBJ1-1; 9 bases line up with TRBD1. The CDR3 has 15 amino acids. Germline V lookup: CDR1 SGHTA, CDR2 FQGNSA. After removal of 1 base from V and 5 bases from J, the junction contained 5 bases not matched to a gene. The CDR3 spells CASSLVDRGFTEAFF. The DNA for the CDR3 is TGTGCCAGCAGCTTAGTTGACAGGGGGTTTACTGAAGCTTTCTTT.

V gene TRBV28 combines with J gene TRBJ1-5; D ambiguous. CDR3 size: 14 residues. Germline V gene data show CDR1 as MDHEN and CDR2 as SYDVKM. Trimming shortened V by 2 bases and J by 1 base, and 6 bases separated the two germline ends. CDR3 in amino acids: CASSLTSSNQPQHF. The CDR3 nucleotides are TGTGCCAGCAGTTTAACAAGCAGCAATCAGCCCCAGCATTTT.

This chain links TRBV7-3 with TRBJ2-1; 9 nucleotides match TRBD2. The CDR3 spans 17 residues. Trimming took 5 bases from V and 9 from J; bases not matched to a gene: 17. In germline, CDR1 is SGHTA, CDR2 FQGTGA. DNA of the CDR3: TGTGCCAGCAGCACCACCGGGGGTAGCGGGAGAATGGTTGAGCAGTTCTTC. Protein product: CASSTTGGSGRMVEQFF.